The T cell receptor beta chain under discussion was sequenced for a study of blood T cell repertoires in COVID-19. Here immunoSEQ multiplex PCR was the method, and the copy in TCRdb shows in-frame clones only, minus some. The sample has 85,000 to 90,000 clones; 75% to 90% are singletons. Losses at the gene ends were 3 bases for V and 4 bases for J; bases not matched to a gene: 4. This CDR3 spans 15 amino acids. Specimen: peripheral blood. The chain employs TRBV5-3 and TRBJ2-1; 10 positions agree with TRBD2. TRBV5-3 belongs to the ORF category, with a function that is uncertain. The sequence derives from a man at least 80 years old with active or convalescent COVID-19. CDR3 sequence reads: CARSSGLAAYNEQFF. The DNA of the CDR3 is TGTGCCAGAAGCTCAGGACTAGCGGCATACAATGAGCAGTTCTTC.